This passage covers 13 T cell receptor beta chains from one sample sequenced in a study of PD-1 blockade in classical Hodgkin lymphoma. All trial patients relapsed after autologous stem cell transplantation. The protocol was immunoSEQ multiplex PCR, while the TCRdb copy is restricted to in-frame clones and leaves out a portion. The sample holds about 18,000 clones, around 85% seen once. The sample in question was peripheral blood mononuclear cells (PBMCs), obtained at baseline. The origin of the receptors is a human donor with classical Hodgkin lymphoma.

This chain joins TRBV5-1 and TRBJ2-5, with 9 nucleotides matching TRBD1. The J call is uncertain, as TRBJ2-7 better fits the DNA end. This CDR3 comprises 16 residues. The germline V gene has CDR1 SGHRS and CDR2 YFSETQ. The CDR3 spells CASSFGYQGQGYEQYF. In nucleotides, the CDR3 is TGCGCCAGCAGCTTTGGGTATCAGGGACAGGGCTACGAGCAGTACTTC.

This chain links TRBV27 with TRBJ2-2; a weak D match, TRBD2 (6 bases). The CDR3 runs 15 residues. The V gene lost 3 bases and the J gene lost 4 bases, with 12 bases spanning the gap. Germline CDR1 is MNHEY and CDR2 is SMNVEV (reference sequence). CDR3 coding DNA: TGTGCCAGCAGTTTTTCTAGCGTGGGCACCGGGGAGCTGTTTTTT. This translates into CASSFSSVGTGELFF.

The rearrangement uses TRBV19 and TRBJ1-4; the D gene is possibly TRBD1 (6 bases). This CDR3 is 12 amino acids long. Germline V gives CDR1 LNHDA, CDR2 SQIVND (reference sequence). The V and J ends lost 6 bases and 8 bases respectively, with 10 bases between them. The CDR3 bases are TGTGCCAGTAGCCCCGGGACAGAAAAACTGTTTTTT. Amino acid sequence: CASSPGTEKLFF.

The chain has TRBV11-2 and TRBJ2-1; D is undetermined. With 2 bases removed from V and 0 bases from J, the gap between germline ends came to 11 bases. The CDR3 runs to 16 residues. In germline, CDR1 is SGHAT, CDR2 FQNNGV. The CDR3 loop is CASSLPGSNSYNEQFF. As DNA, the CDR3 is TGTGCCAGCAGCTTACCGGGCTCCAACTCCTACAATGAGCAGTTCTTC.

DNA for the CDR3: TGTGCCAGCAGCTCCGAAAAACTCAGGGCCCCTGGATACAATCAGCCCCAGCATTTT. Residues: CASSSEKLRAPGYNQPQHF. The rearrangement uses TRBV5-6 and TRBJ1-5; possible D gene TRBD1, 5 bases. The germline V gene has CDR1 SGHDT and CDR2 YYEEEE. The CDR3 has 19 amino acids. V was trimmed by 3 bases and J by 3 bases, leaving 25 bases between them.

The J gene is TRBJ2-7, the V gene TRBV29-1, with 7 bases identical to TRBD1. CDR1 SQVTM and CDR2 ANQGSEA come from the germline V gene. The V and J ends lost 5 bases and 4 bases, in that order; junction bases with no gene match: 8. This CDR3 comprises 13 residues. The CDR3 DNA is TGCAGCGTTCATACAGGGGAAAAATACGAGCAGTACTTC. Translation: CSVHTGEKYEQYF.

The chain links TRBV5-4 to TRBJ2-1; 8 bases align to TRBD2. CDR1 and CDR2 (germline): SGHNT, YYREEE (reference sequence). V gave up 0 bases and J gave up 6 bases; unmatched junction bases: 5. The CDR3 has 15 amino acids. CDR3 sequence reads: CASSLAAGGGNEQFF. The CDR3 coding sequence is TGTGCCAGCAGCTTGGCTGCGGGGGGCGGCAATGAGCAGTTCTTC. Variable domain in full (rest from reference TRBV5-4 and TRBJ2-1): ETGVTQSPTHLIKTRGQQVTLRCSSQSGHNTVSWYQQALGQGPQFIFQYYREEENGRGNFPPRFSGLQFPNYSSELNVNALELDDSALYLCASSLAAGGGNEQFFGPGTRLTVL.

J is TRBJ2-2 and V is TRBV12-2; TRBD1, the table's D call, lacks a check against the DNA. TRBV12-2 is annotated as a pseudogene. The CDR3 is 17 amino acids. CDR3 coding DNA: TGTGCAAGTCGCTTAGTTCCAGGGAAAGAGGACACCGGGGAGCTGTTTTTT. This encodes CASRLVPGKEDTGELFF.

About this clone: Its ends do not fully match the called genes, so a read error is possible. CDR3 nucleotides: TGTGCCAGCAGTTTAGTTGGAGGACCGGGCATGATCTTC. Its translation: CASSLVGGPGMIF. The V and J genes are TRBV28 and TRBJ1-2; D is ambiguous. The length of the CDR3 is 13 residues. CDR1 is MDHEN, CDR2 SYDVKM, per germline.

This rearrangement joins TRBV6-1 to TRBJ2-5; D not resolved. The CDR3 consists of 10 residues. The germline CDR1 and CDR2 sequences are MNHNS and SASEGT. With 7 bases removed from V and 5 bases from J, the gap between germline ends came to 5 bases. The CDR3 region is CASKEETQYF. DNA for the CDR3: TGTGCCAGCAAGGAGGAGACCCAGTACTTC.

V is TRBV10-1 and J is TRBJ1-1; D unresolved. The germline V gene has CDR1 WNHNN and CDR2 SYGVQD (reference sequence). CDR3 length equals 15 residues. The germline V and J ends were trimmed by 2 bases and 4 bases, with 14 bases remaining between them. The CDR3 DNA sequence: TGCGCCAGCAGTGAGGGACCGCCTTCGGGCACTGAAGCTTTCTTT. Encoded protein: CASSEGPPSGTEAFF.

The chain has TRBV28 and TRBJ2-7, with TRBD2 as a possible D gene (6 bases). With 6 bases removed from V and 2 bases from J, the gap between germline ends came to 11 bases. The V gene's germline CDR1 is MDHEN and CDR2 SYDVKM. The CDR3 contains 13 residues. The DNA for the CDR3 is TGTGCCAGCAGCCCCGCGGGAACCTACGAGCAGTACTTC. Encoded protein: CASSPAGTYEQYF.

V gene TRBV7-2 combines with J gene TRBJ2-7; D ambiguous. CDR3 size: 14 residues. The V end was cut by 2 bases, the J end by 7 bases, with 15 bases between. Germline-derived CDR1 and CDR2 are SGHTA and FQGNSA. The chain's CDR3 is CASSLYEALREQYF. DNA for the CDR3: TGTGCCAGCAGCTTATACGAAGCCTTGAGAGAGCAGTACTTC. Full variable domain (rest looked up from reference TRBV7-2 and TRBJ2-7): GAGVSQSPSNKVTEKGKDVELRCDPISGHTALYWYRQSLGQGLEFLIYFQGNSAPDKSGLPSDRFSAERTGGSVSTLTIQRTQQEDSAVYLCASSLYEALREQYFGPGTRLTVT.